A selection of T cell receptor beta chains follows, all from one sample in a study of blood T cell repertoires in COVID-19. Clones were read by immunoSEQ multiplex PCR, and TCRdb kept only the in-frame ones, dropping some. The profile shows fewer than 250,000 clones, about 88% of them singletons. Sequencing input: peripheral blood. The source of these receptors is a woman aged 35 to 49 who had recovered from COVID-19. Both conserved end residues are part of each CDR3. A D gene is named only where the DNA matches it firmly. Some rows have no size entry. The others give once, few or many, or a class for an expanded clone.

few	TRBV7-9	TRBJ2-1	.	CASSQALVGDNEQFF	TGTGCCAGCAGCCAAGCGCTCGTCGGAGACAATGAGCAGTTCTTC
.	TRBV30	TRBJ2-1	.	CAWGSSGGNEQFF	TGTGCCTGGGGTTCCTCGGGTGGCAATGAGCAGTTCTTC
.	TRBV3-1/TRBV3-2	TRBJ2-7	.	CASSQAPREQYF	TGTGCCAGCAGCCAAGCTCCGCGAGAGCAGTACTTC
.	TRBV13	TRBJ2-1	TRBD2	CASGGAGGFDHEQFF	TGTGCCAGCGGGGGAGCGGGAGGGTTTGATCATGAGCAGTTCTTC
.	TRBV7-2	TRBJ1-1	.	CASRPGHQNTEAFF	TGTGCCAGCAGACCGGGACACCAGAACACTGAAGCTTTCTTT
.	TRBV19	TRBJ2-3	TRBD2	CASSRTSGSTDTQYF	TGTGCCAGTAGCAGGACTAGCGGGAGCACAGATACGCAGTATTTT
.	TRBV2	TRBJ2-7	TRBD2	CASRAGLAGGYEQYF	TGTGCCAGCAGGGCCGGACTAGCGGGAGGTTACGAGCAGTACTTC
.	TRBV7-2	TRBJ2-5	TRBD2	CASSLGLAIETQYF	TGTGCCAGCAGCTTAGGACTAGCGATCGAGACCCAGTACTTC
.	TRBV21-1	TRBJ1-1	.	CASSNMSATGGDGNTEAFF	TGTGCCAGCAGCAATATGAGTGCCACAGGGGGCGATGGGAACACTGAAGCTTTCTTT
.	TRBV18	TRBJ2-5	TRBD2	CASSPGPGLAGETQYF	TGTGCCAGCTCACCAGGACCGGGACTAGCGGGAGAGACCCAGTACTTC